The clone carrying this TCR beta chain showed up just a few times. Its antigen is not identified. Here immunoSEQ multiplex PCR was the method, and the copy in TCRdb shows in-frame clones only, minus some. Here the sample spans around 4,500 clones, roughly 89% being singletons. CDR3 length: 15 amino acids. Per the germline V gene, CDR1 is SNHLY and CDR2 is FYNNEI. J gave up 3 bases and V 4 bases, and 7 bases lay outside the gene matches. The sample originates from a study of brain metastases from non-small cell lung cancer. Study conclusions and caveats: T-cell infiltration was lower in brain metastases than primaries (P < 0.001).

The sequence came from a donor at least 40 years old with non-small cell lung cancer. The sequencing input was primary lung tumor tissue. The rearrangement uses TRBV2 and TRBJ1-2; 8 nucleotides line up with TRBD1. The CDR3 here is CASSGRPGGDYGYTF. The DNA for the CDR3 is TGTGCCAGCAGTGGAAGGCCAGGGGGCGACTATGGCTACACCTTC.